A single TCR beta chain is shown here with its context. This sample is part of a study of regulatory T cells in long-lasting Graves disease. Sequencing libraries for TCR beta were prepared with iRepertoire HTBI primers and Arm-PCR of CDR3 regions. Per the authors' pipeline: Taken together, the samples had 55 to 70 TRBV and more than twelve TRBJ segments identified. Using its own MiXCR run on the multiplex PCR reads, TCRdb lists one record per CDR3 protein. Here the V and J calls rest on TCRdb's processing, not on the authors' analysis. The sample lists under 700,000 distinct CDR3 sequences, approximately 16% occurring once. The V end was cut by 2 bases, the J end by 5 bases, with 16 bases between. The germline CDR1 and CDR2 sequences are SGHRS and YFSETQ. The CDR3 is 15 amino acids. Stated time point: newly diagnosed GD, antithyroid drugs for less than 3 months. The TCR library used RNA extracted from PBMCs.

The same sample was also used in a study of T cells in Graves' hyperthyroidism and ophthalmopathy. That report notes: HTBI primers were used for first-round RT-PCR of the TCR CDR3.

The sequencing here drew on peripheral blood mononuclear cells (PBMCs), taken at new diagnosis, from a patient treated with antithyroid drugs. The clonotype originates from a woman aged 40-60 years with Graves disease. The rearrangement joins TRBV5-1 to TRBJ1-1; TRBD1 might be the D (5 bases). The CDR3 reads CASSFTGGGRTEAFF. CDR3 coding DNA: TGCGCCAGCAGCTTCACTGGGGGGGGAAGGACTGAAGCTTTCTTT.